Below, 16 T cell receptor beta chains from the same sample are listed, as sequenced in a study of ipilimumab plus nivolumab after autologous stem cell transplantation. Measured with immunoSEQ multiplex PCR; TCRdb has only the in-frame clones, and not every one. Among about 4,800 clones listed, more than 65% were seen once. Material: PBMCs, obtained in a trial of ipilimumab plus nivolumab as post-transplant consolidation. The receptors here all came from a male donor with multiple myeloma.

The rearrangement links TRBV28 to TRBJ1-1; D is unresolved. The CDR3 sequence is 17 residues long. V lost 0 bases and J lost 5, with 19 bases in between. Looked up from germline, CDR1 is MDHEN and CDR2 is SYDVKM. CDR3 protein: CASSLWVVSSTGTEAFF. Here the CDR3 DNA reads TGTGCCAGCAGTTTATGGGTCGTTTCCTCCACGGGGACTGAAGCTTTCTTT.

The chain carries TRBV11-3 and TRBJ2-2; D perhaps matches TRBD2 (6 bases). V gave up 3 bases and J gave up 4 bases, with 21 bases separating them. The V gene's germline CDR1 is SGHNT and CDR2 YENEEA. This CDR3 has 18 residues. This CDR3 reads CASSFAAAMGGGTGELFF. CDR3 bases: TGTGCCAGCAGCTTCGCCGCAGCGATGGGGGGAGGCACCGGGGAGCTGTTTTTT.

V gene TRBV4-3 combines with J gene TRBJ2-1; TRBD2 might be the D (6 bases). Trimming shortened V by 0 bases and J by 7 bases, and 16 bases separated the two germline ends. CDR3 size: 16 residues. CDR1 is LGHNA, CDR2 YSLEER, per germline. CDR3 amino acids: CASSQDWRVARNEQFF. CDR3 nucleotide sequence: TGCGCCAGCAGCCAAGATTGGAGGGTCGCTCGGAATGAGCAGTTCTTC.

The gene calls are TRBV9 and TRBJ2-7; D is possibly TRBD1 (8 bases). Germline V gene lookup returns CDR1 SGDLS and CDR2 YYNGEE. The CDR3 spans 14 residues. Trimming removed 4 bases at V and 3 bases at J, with 14 bases between. The DNA of the CDR3 is TGTGCCAGCAGCTTACAGGGGGGGTACTACGAGCAGTACTTC. Translating gives CASSLQGGYYEQYF. Full variable domain (missing parts from reference TRBV9 and TRBJ2-7): DSGVTQTPKHLITATGQRVTLRCSPRSGDLSVYWYQQSLDQGLQFLIQYYNGEERAKGNILERFSAQQFPDLHSELNLSSLELGDSALYFCASSLQGGYYEQYFGPGTRLTVT.

The J gene is TRBJ2-5, the V gene TRBV2; D not certain. The J call may be incorrect, as the DNA end agrees better with TRBJ2-7. The CDR3 totals 16 residues. Per the germline V gene, CDR1 is SNHLY and CDR2 is FYNNEI. CDR3 DNA: TGTGCCAGCAGTGGGTCCTCATACTTACCCGCCTACGAGCAGTACTTC. It specifies CASSGSSYLPAYEQYF.

CDR3 bases: TGTGCCACCCGAGGCAATCAGCCCCAGCATTTT. Translation gives CATRGNQPQHF. V usage is TRBV28 and J usage is TRBJ1-5; D gene uncertain. The V end was cut by 10 bases, the J end by 2 bases, with 6 bases between. CDR3 length: 11 amino acids. CDR1 MDHEN and CDR2 SYDVKM come from the germline V gene.

The chain employs TRBV30 and TRBJ1-2; D is perhaps TRBD1 (5 bases). With 0 bases removed from V and 4 bases from J, the gap between germline ends came to 24 bases. The CDR3 length is 18 residues. Germline V CDR1 and CDR2: GTSNPN, SVGIG (reference sequence). CDR3 residues: CAWSVLVGDDLALYGYTF. The CDR3 nucleotides are TGTGCCTGGAGTGTACTGGTAGGGGACGACCTCGCCCTCTATGGCTACACCTTC.

This clone occurred a few times. The V call is TRBV27, the J call TRBJ2-1; 10 bases map to TRBD2. This CDR3 region has 14 residues. J gave up 9 bases and V 5 bases, and 7 bases lay outside the gene matches. Per the germline V gene, CDR1 is MNHEY and CDR2 is SMNVEV (reference sequence). The CDR3 is CASSITSGIPEQFF. CDR3 in DNA: TGTGCCAGCAGTATCACTAGCGGGATTCCTGAGCAGTTCTTC.

The chain couples TRBV7-8 to TRBJ2-7; 8 positions match TRBD1. V lost 0 bases to trimming and J lost 2 bases; unmatched junction nucleotides: 12. Germline values: CDR1 SGHVS, CDR2 FQNEAQ. This CDR3 is built from 18 residues. The CDR3 coding sequence is TGTGCCAGCAGCTTAGCGCGAGGGGACAGGAGACGAACCTACGAGCAGTACTTC. It translates to CASSLARGDRRRTYEQYF.

V is TRBV6-1 and J is TRBJ1-4; TRBD1 matches at 7 bases. CDR3 length equals 14 residues. Trimming at V came to 6 bases and at J to 5 bases, leaving 6 bases not matched to a gene. Germline V gene data show CDR1 as MNHNS and CDR2 as SASEGT. The CDR3 protein is CASSQGQQNEKLFF. CDR3 sequence (DNA): TGTGCCAGCAGCCAGGGACAGCAGAATGAAAAACTGTTTTTT.

The rearrangement joins TRBV2 to TRBJ2-5; weak D call: TRBD2 (7 bases). Germline-derived CDR1 and CDR2 are SNHLY and FYNNEI. CDR3 length: 18 residues. Trimming pared 0 bases from V and 4 bases from J, leaving 21 bases between. As DNA, the CDR3 is TGTGCCAGCAGTGAAGCGCTTCGGGGAGGGGGGTTGACAGAGACCCAGTACTTC. It codes for CASSEALRGGGLTETQYF. Full variable domain (remainder filled in from reference TRBV2 and TRBJ2-5): EPEVTQTPSHQVTQMGQEVILRCVPISNHLYFYWYRQILGQKVEFLVSFYNNEISEKSEIFDDQFSVERPDGSNFTLKIRSTKLEDSAMYFCASSEALRGGGLTETQYFGPGTRLLVL.

J is TRBJ2-7 and V is TRBV13, with 9 bases that match TRBD2. The CDR3 runs to 15 residues. Unmatched junction bases numbered 5, after V lost 4 bases and J lost 1 base. In germline, CDR1 is PRHDT, CDR2 FYEKMQ (reference sequence). CDR3 nucleotide sequence: TGTGCCAGCAGCTCCGGACTAGCGTATTCCTACGAGCAGTACTTC. Its translation is CASSSGLAYSYEQYF.

This rearrangement joins TRBV10-2 to TRBJ2-1, with D uncertain. This CDR3 is 16 amino acids long. V dropped 4 bases and J dropped 6 bases, with 19 bases sitting between them. Germline assignment: CDR1 WSHSY and CDR2 SAAADI. As DNA, the CDR3 is TGCGCCAGCAGTGGGGGTAGATTAGGGTCTACCAATGAGCAGTTCTTC. Protein product: CASSGGRLGSTNEQFF.

Of note for this clone: One end of the junction varies from germline; a read error may be responsible. V usage is TRBV6-4 and J usage is TRBJ2-7, with D possibly being TRBD2 (5 bases). This CDR3 contains 15 residues. Germline V gene lookup returns CDR1 MRHNA and CDR2 SNTAGT. CDR3 sequence (DNA): TGTGCCAGCAGTTACTCTCTGGGAGTGTCCTACGAGCAGTACTTC. It encodes CASSYSLGVSYEQYF.

The gene calls are TRBV5-6 and TRBJ2-5; 9 positions match TRBD2. The CDR3 extends over 15 amino acids. In germline, CDR1 is SGHDT, CDR2 YYEEEE. Germline trimming cut 2 bases from V and 5 bases from J; bases unmatched to any gene: 7. The CDR3 protein is CASSLLAGVGETQYF. The CDR3 region has the DNA TGTGCCAGCAGCTTATTAGCGGGGGTTGGGGAGACCCAGTACTTC.

The rearrangement joins TRBV7-9 to TRBJ2-5, with TRBD2 as a possible D gene (7 bases). Germline values: CDR1 SEHNR, CDR2 FQNEAQ (reference sequence). The V gene lost 1 base and the J gene lost 5 bases, with 20 bases spanning the gap. The CDR3 runs to 17 residues. The CDR3 DNA follows: TGTGCCAGCAGCTTAGGGTCCACGAGGGGGGGCACGGAGACCCAGTACTTC. This gives the protein CASSLGSTRGGTETQYF.